This T cell receptor (beta chain) was captured by sequencing in a study of regulatory and conventional T cells in RAG deficiency. Sequenced by immunoSEQ multiplex PCR; TCRdb stores in-frame clones only, minus some. The sample has approximately 10,000 clones, 94% seen once. CDR3 length: 15 residues. V was pared by 4 bases and J by 3 bases, with 16 bases between. Germline loops: CDR1 SGHNT, CDR2 YYREEE (reference sequence). Genomic DNA came from blood regulatory T cells gated CD4+ CD25-high CD127-low. Of note for this clone: Its antigen is not identified.

General study findings and limits: Treg unique TCR beta sequences were around 100-fold fewer in Omenn syndrome and CID/AS patients than controls.

The same sample was also studied in work on regulatory T cells. That report notes: The PCR used 52 TRBV and 13 TRBJ primers.

This receptor was obtained from a human donor in good health. V and J are TRBV5-4 and TRBJ1-2; D is perhaps TRBD1 (5 bases). Sequencing was performed on CD127- CD25+ CD4+ Tregs sorted from blood. The CDR3 region is CASSGGDWAHYGYTF. DNA of the CDR3: TGTGCCAGCAGCGGAGGGGACTGGGCGCACTATGGCTACACCTTC.